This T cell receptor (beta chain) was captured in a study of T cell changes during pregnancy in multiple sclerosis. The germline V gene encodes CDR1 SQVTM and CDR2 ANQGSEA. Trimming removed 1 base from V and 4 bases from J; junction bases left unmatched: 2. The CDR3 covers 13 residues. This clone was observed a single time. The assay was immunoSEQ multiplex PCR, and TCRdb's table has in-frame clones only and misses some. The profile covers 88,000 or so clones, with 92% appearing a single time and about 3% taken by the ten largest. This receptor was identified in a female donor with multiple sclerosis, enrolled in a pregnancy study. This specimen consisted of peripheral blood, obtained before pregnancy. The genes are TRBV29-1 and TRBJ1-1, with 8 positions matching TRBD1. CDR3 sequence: CSVEVQGVTEAFF. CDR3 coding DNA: TGCAGCGTTGAAGTACAGGGGGTCACTGAAGCTTTCTTT.